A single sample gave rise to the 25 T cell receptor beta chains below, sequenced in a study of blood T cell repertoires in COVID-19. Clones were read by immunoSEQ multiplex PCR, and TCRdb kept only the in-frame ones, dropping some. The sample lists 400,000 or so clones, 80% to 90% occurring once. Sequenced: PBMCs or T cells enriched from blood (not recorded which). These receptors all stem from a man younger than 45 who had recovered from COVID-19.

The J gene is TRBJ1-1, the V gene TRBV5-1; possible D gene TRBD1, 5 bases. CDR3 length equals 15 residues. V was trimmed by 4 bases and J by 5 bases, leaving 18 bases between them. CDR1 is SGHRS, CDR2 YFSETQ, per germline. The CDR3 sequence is CASSKGGAPETEAFF. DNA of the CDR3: TGCGCCAGCAGCAAGGGTGGGGCCCCTGAAACTGAAGCTTTCTTT.

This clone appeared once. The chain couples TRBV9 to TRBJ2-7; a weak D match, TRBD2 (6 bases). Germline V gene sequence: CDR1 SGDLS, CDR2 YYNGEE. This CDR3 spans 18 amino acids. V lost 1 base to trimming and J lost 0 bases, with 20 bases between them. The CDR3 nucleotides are TGTGCCAGCAGCGTAAGCCCGTCGGGGGAGGAGAGCTCCTACGAGCAGTACTTC. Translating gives CASSVSPSGEESSYEQYF. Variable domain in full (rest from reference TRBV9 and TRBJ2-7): DSGVTQTPKHLITATGQRVTLRCSPRSGDLSVYWYQQSLDQGLQFLIQYYNGEERAKGNILERFSAQQFPDLHSELNLSSLELGDSALYFCASSVSPSGEESSYEQYFGPGTRLTVT.

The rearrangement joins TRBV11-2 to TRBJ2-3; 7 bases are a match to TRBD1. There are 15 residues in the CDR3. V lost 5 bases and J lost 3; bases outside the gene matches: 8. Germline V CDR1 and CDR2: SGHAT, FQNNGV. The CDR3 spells CASSTTGVHTDTQYF. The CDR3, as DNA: TGTGCCAGCAGCACCACAGGGGTACATACAGATACGCAGTATTTT.

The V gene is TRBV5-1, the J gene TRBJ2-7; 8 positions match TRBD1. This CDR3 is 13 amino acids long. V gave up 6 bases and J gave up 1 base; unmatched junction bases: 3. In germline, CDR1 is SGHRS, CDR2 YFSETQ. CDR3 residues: CASTRTGSYEQYF. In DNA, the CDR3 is TGCGCCAGCACCCGGACAGGGTCCTACGAGCAGTACTTC.

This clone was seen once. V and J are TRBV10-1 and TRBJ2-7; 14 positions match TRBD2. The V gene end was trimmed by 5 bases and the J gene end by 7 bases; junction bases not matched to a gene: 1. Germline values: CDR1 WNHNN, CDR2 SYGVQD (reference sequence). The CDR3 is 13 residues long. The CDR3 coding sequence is TGCGCCAGCAGTTGGACTAGCGGGGGGGAGCAGTACTTC. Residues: CASSWTSGGEQYF.

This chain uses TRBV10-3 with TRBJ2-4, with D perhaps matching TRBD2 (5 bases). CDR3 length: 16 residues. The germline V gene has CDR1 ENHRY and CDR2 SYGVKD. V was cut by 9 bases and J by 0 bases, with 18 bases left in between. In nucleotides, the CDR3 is TGTGCCATTTTCCTACCGACTACCTCAGCCAAAAACATTCAGTACTTC. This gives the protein CAIFLPTTSAKNIQYF.

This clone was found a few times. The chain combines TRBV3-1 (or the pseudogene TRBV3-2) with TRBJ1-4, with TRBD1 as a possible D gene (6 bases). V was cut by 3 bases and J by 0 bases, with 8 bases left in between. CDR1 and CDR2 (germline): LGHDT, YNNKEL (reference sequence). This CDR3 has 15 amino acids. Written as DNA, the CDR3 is TGTGCCAGCAGCCACGAGGGGGCAACTAATGAAAAACTGTTTTTT. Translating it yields CASSHEGATNEKLFF.

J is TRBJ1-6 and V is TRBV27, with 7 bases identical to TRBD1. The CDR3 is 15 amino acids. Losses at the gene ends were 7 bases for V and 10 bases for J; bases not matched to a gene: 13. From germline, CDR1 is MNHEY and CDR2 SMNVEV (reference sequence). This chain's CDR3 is CASNRGDRERSPLHF. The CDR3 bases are TGTGCCAGCAACCGGGGAGACAGGGAGAGGTCACCCCTCCACTTT.

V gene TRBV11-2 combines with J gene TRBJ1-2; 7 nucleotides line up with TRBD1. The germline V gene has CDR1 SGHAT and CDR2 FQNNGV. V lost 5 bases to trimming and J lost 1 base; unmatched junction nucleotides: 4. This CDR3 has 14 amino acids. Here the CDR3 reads CASSQGQSNYGYTF. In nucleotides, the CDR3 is TGTGCCAGCAGCCAGGGACAGAGTAACTATGGCTACACCTTC.

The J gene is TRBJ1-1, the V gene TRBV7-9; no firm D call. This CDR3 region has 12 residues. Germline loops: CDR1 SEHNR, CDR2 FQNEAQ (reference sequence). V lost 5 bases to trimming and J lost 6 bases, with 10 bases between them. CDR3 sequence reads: CASSRTDPEAFF. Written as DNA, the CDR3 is TGTGCCAGCAGCCGCACAGATCCTGAAGCTTTCTTT.

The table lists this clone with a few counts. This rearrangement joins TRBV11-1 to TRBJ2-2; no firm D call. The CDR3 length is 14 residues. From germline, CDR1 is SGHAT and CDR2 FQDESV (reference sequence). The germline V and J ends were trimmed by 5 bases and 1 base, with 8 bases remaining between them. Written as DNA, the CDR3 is TGTGCCAGCAGCACGACAAGGAACACCGGGGAGCTGTTTTTT. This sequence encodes CASSTTRNTGELFF.

CDR3 protein: CASSNGQISEQYF. The CDR3 nucleotides read TGTGCCAGCAGCAATGGACAGATTTCCGAGCAGTACTTC. The chain carries TRBV5-4 and TRBJ2-7; tentative D call: TRBD1 (6 bases). The CDR3 is 13 amino acids. V was trimmed by 4 bases and J by 6 bases, leaving 14 bases between them. Germline assignment: CDR1 SGHNT and CDR2 YYREEE (reference sequence).

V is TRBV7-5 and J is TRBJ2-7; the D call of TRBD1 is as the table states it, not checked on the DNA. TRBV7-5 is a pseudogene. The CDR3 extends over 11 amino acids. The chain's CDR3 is CVRSLEGQGRF. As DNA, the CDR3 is TGTGTCAGAAGCTTAGAGGGACAGGGTAGATTC.

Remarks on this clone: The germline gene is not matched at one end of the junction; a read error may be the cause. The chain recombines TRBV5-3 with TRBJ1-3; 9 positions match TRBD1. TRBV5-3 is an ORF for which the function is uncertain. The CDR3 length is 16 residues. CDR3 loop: CVRSNTGQGIGNTIYF. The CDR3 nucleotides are TGTGTCAGAAGCAACACGGGACAGGGAATTGGAAACACCATATATTTT.

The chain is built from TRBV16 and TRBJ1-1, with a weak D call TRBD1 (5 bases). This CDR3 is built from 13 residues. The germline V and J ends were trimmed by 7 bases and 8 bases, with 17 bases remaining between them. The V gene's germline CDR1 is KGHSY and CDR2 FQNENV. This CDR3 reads CASNWGGVAEAFF. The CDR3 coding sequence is TGTGCCAGCAATTGGGGAGGGGTTGCGGAAGCTTTCTTT.

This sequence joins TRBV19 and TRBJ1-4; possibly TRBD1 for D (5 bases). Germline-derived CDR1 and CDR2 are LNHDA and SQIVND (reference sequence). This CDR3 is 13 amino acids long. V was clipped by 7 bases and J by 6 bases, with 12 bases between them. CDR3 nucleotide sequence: TGTGCCAGTACTACAGGATTAGATGAAAAACTGTTTTTT. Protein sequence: CASTTGLDEKLFF.

CDR3 loop: CASSRSGYNEQFF. DNA of the CDR3: TGCGCCAGCAGCCGCAGCGGCTACAATGAGCAGTTCTTC. The genes are TRBV5-1 and TRBJ2-1; weak D call: TRBD2 (5 bases). Germline values: CDR1 SGHRS, CDR2 YFSETQ. This CDR3 has 13 amino acids. V was cut by 4 bases and J by 3 bases, with 8 bases left in between.

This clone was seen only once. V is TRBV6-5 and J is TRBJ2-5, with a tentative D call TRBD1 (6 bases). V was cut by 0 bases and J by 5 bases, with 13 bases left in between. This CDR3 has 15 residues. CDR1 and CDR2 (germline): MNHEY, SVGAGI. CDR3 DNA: TGTGCCAGCAGTTACTCCGGGCCAGGGGTGGAGACCCAGTACTTC. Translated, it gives CASSYSGPGVETQYF.

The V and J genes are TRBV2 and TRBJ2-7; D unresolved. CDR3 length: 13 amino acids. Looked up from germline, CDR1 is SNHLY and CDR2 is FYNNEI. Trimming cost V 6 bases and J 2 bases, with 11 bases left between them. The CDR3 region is CASRIQEPYEQYF. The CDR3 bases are TGTGCCAGCAGAATCCAGGAACCCTACGAGCAGTACTTC.

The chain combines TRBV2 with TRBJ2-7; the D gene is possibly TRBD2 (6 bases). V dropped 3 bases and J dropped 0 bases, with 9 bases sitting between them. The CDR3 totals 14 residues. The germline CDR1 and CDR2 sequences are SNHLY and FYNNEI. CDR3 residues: CASSDAGHSYEQYF. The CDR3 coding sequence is TGTGCCAGCAGTGATGCGGGGCACTCCTACGAGCAGTACTTC.

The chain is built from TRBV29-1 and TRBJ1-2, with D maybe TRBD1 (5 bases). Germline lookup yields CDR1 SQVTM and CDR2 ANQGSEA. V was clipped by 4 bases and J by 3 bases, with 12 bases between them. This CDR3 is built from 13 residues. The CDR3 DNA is TGCAGCGTTGCTATGGGGGGAGACTATGGCTACACCTTC. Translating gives CSVAMGGDYGYTF.

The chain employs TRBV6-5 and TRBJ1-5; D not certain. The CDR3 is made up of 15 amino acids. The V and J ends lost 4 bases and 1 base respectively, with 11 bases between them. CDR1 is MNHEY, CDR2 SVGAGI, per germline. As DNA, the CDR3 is TGTGCCAGCAGTTCGACATACCTGAGCAATCAGCCCCAGCATTTT. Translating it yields CASSSTYLSNQPQHF.

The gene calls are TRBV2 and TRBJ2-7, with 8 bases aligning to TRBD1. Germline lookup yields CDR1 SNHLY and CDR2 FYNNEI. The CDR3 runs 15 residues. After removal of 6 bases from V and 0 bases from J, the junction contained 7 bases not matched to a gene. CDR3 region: CASSFTGGSSYEQYF. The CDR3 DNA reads TGTGCCAGCAGCTTCACAGGGGGGAGCTCCTACGAGCAGTACTTC.

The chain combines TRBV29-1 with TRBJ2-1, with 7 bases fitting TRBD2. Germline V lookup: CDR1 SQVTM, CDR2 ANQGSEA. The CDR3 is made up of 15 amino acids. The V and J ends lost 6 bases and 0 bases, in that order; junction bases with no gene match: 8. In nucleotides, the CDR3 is TGCAGCGTGTGCACTAGCGTGAGCTCCTACAATGAGCAGTTCTTC. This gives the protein CSVCTSVSSYNEQFF.

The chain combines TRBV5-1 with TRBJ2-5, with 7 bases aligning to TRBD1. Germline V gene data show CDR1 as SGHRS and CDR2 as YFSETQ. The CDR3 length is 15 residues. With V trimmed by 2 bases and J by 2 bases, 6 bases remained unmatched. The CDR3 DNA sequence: TGCGCCAGCAGCTTAGGGACAGCGATACAAGAGACCCAGTACTTC. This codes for CASSLGTAIQETQYF. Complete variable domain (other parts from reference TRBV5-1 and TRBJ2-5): KAGVTQTPRYLIKTRGQQVTLSCSPISGHRSVSWYQQTPGQGLQFLFEYFSETQRNKGNFPGRFSGRQFSNSRSEMNVSTLELGDSALYLCASSLGTAIQETQYFGPGTRLLVL.